A selection of T cell receptor beta chains follows, all from one sample in a study of cytomegalovirus exposure and HLA in healthy donors. Only in-frame clones appear in the TCRdb table, and some are missing; sequencing was by immunoSEQ multiplex PCR. The table lists under 150,000 clones, roughly two thirds of them singletons. The material sequenced was PBMCs. Receptors originate from a man aged 25-45 years in good health and CMV-seropositive. Both conserved end residues are part of each CDR3. The D gene is left open where the match is weak. Clone size is shown for a subset of rows, as once, few, many or a class of expanded clone.

cdr3_length	v_call	clone_size	j_call	d_call	cdr3_nt	cdr3_aa
16	TRBV2	few	TRBJ2-7	TRBD2	TGTGCCAGCAGCGAGGAGACCGGACTAGCGGGACTCGAGCAGTACTTC	CASSEETGLAGLEQYF
16	TRBV9	.	TRBJ2-7	TRBD2	TGTGCCAGCAGCGTAGGGGGACTAGGATTTGCCTACGAGCAGTACTTC	CASSVGGLGFAYEQYF
14	TRBV2	.	TRBJ1-5	.	TGTGCCAGCAGTGGTGGCGGGCAATATCAGCCCCAGCATTTT	CASSGGGQYQPQHF
15	TRBV28	once	TRBJ2-5	.	TGTGCCAGCAGTTTCAGACTAGGGCGGCAAGAGACCCAGTACTTC	CASSFRLGRQETQYF
15	TRBV7-6	.	TRBJ2-5	.	TGTGCCAGCAGCTTAGTAGTCGAAGGGGAAGAGACCCAGTACTTC	CASSLVVEGEETQYF
16	TRBV6-5	.	TRBJ2-7	.	TGTGCCAGCAGTTATTCCTTGAATAGCGGAGGCTACGAGCAGTACTTC	CASSYSLNSGGYEQYF
12	TRBV7-3	.	TRBJ2-6	.	TGTGCCAGCAGCTTAGGCGAGGGCGTCCTGACTTTC	CASSLGEGVLTF
14	TRBV10-1	once	TRBJ2-3	.	TGCGCCAGCAGTAAAGGGGCGAACACAGATACGCAGTATTTT	CASSKGANTDTQYF
13	TRBV29-1	few	TRBJ1-1	TRBD1	TGCAGCGCTATGGGACAGACGAACACTGAAGCTTTCTTT	CSAMGQTNTEAFF
17	TRBV19	once	TRBJ2-3	TRBD2	TGTGCCAGTAGGAAATGGACTAGCGGCTTTAGCACAGATACGCAGTATTTT	CASRKWTSGFSTDTQYF
19	TRBV5-6	few	TRBJ1-4	.	TGTGCCAGCAGCTTGATCGCAGGGCGATTAATCTCAACTAATGAAAAACTGTTTTTT	CASSLIAGRLISTNEKLFF
15	TRBV28	.	TRBJ1-2	.	TGTGCCAGCAGACCCCCGGTTATAATTAACTATGGCTACACCTTC	CASRPPVIINYGYTF
16	TRBV28	.	TRBJ1-5	.	TGTGCCAGCAGTTTCCTTGCAGGGCTGGGAGGTCAGCCCCAGCATTTT	CASSFLAGLGGQPQHF
17	TRBV4-1	.	TRBJ1-1	.	TGCGCCAGCAGCCACCTCGGTCGGGAGCTTTCGAACACTGAAGCTTTCTTT	CASSHLGRELSNTEAFF
15	TRBV6-5	.	TRBJ1-1	TRBD1	TGTGCCAGCAGTTGGTCTGGGCAGGGGGACACTGAAGCTTTCTTT	CASSWSGQGDTEAFF
15	TRBV28	.	TRBJ1-5	.	TGTGCCATCACTGACGGTTTTAGGGGTAATCAGCCCCAGCATTTT	CAITDGFRGNQPQHF
14	TRBV6-6	.	TRBJ2-5	.	TGTGCCAGCCGAACTGTACGACTTGAAGAGACCCAGTACTTC	CASRTVRLEETQYF
13	TRBV7-2	few	TRBJ1-1	.	TGTGCCAGCAGCTTACAACAGAACACTGAAGCTTTCTTT	CASSLQQNTEAFF
18	TRBV4-3	.	TRBJ2-2	.	TGCGCCAGCAGCCATGGATCCTCCAGGGCAAGAAACACCGGGGAGCTGTTTTTT	CASSHGSSRARNTGELFF
14	TRBV5-6	.	TRBJ1-5	TRBD1	TGTGCCAGCAGCTTAGGCAGGGGGTATCAGCCCCAGCATTTT	CASSLGRGYQPQHF
16	TRBV4-1	.	TRBJ2-7	TRBD1	TGCGCCAGCAGCCAAGATCTTCTACAGGGGGCTTACGAGCAGTACTTC	CASSQDLLQGAYEQYF
14	TRBV5-4	.	TRBJ2-1	TRBD2	TGTGCCAGCAGCGGGACGGGACTAGTGGGCGAGCAGTTCTTC	CASSGTGLVGEQFF
15	TRBV9	.	TRBJ2-3	TRBD2	TGTGCCAGCAGCCGCAGTCGACTAGCGTGGGATACGCAGTATTTT	CASSRSRLAWDTQYF
19	TRBV15	.	TRBJ2-3	TRBD2	TGTGCCACCAGCAGATCCCCACGGGCGGGAGGGTTTAGCACAGATACGCAGTATTTT	CATSRSPRAGGFSTDTQYF
15	TRBV5-1	.	TRBJ2-2	.	TGCGCCAGCAGCTTGATGGGGAGGGGGACCGGGGAGCTGTTTTTT	CASSLMGRGTGELFF
14	TRBV13	.	TRBJ2-7	TRBD2	TGTGCCAGCAGCTCGGGACTAGCGGGACCCCACCAGTACTTC	CASSSGLAGPHQYF
15	TRBV5-1	.	TRBJ1-1	TRBD1	TGCGCCAGCAGCTTGTCCGCGACAGGGGGCACTGAAGCTTTCTTT	CASSLSATGGTEAFF
17	TRBV2	.	TRBJ2-7	TRBD2	TGTGCCAGCAGTGAAGAAGGTAGACTAGCGGGTTCCTACGAGCAGTACTTC	CASSEEGRLAGSYEQYF
14	TRBV6-5	.	TRBJ2-7	.	TGTGCCAGCAGTTATAACAGGGAATCCTGCGAGCAGTACTTC	CASSYNRESCEQYF
16	TRBV7-8	.	TRBJ1-5	.	TGTGCCAGCAGCCCCGTATTTGACAGGCGGAATCAGCCCCAGCATTTT	CASSPVFDRRNQPQHF
15	TRBV2	.	TRBJ1-1	.	TGTGCCAGCAGTTACATTTTAATCCCGAACACTGAAGCTTTCTTT	CASSYILIPNTEAFF
19	TRBV4-2	.	TRBJ2-7	TRBD2	TGTGCCAGCAGCCAAGATCAGGGATCCAGCGGGAGCCACTCCTACGAGCAGTACTTC	CASSQDQGSSGSHSYEQYF
13	TRBV6-5	few	TRBJ2-7	TRBD1	TGTGCCAGCAGGAAGACAGGGAAGGACGAGCAGTACTTC	CASRKTGKDEQYF
17	TRBV4-1	few	TRBJ2-1	TRBD2	TGCGCCAGCAGCCACGCTGTAGCGGGAGGACCCGTCAATGAGCAGTTCTTC	CASSHAVAGGPVNEQFF
14	TRBV15	.	TRBJ2-7	.	TGTGCCACCAGCAGTAGGACAGCCTCCTACGAGCAGTACTTC	CATSSRTASYEQYF
18	TRBV30	.	TRBJ1-1	.	TGTGCTTGGAGTGTAGGGGTCATCAGAGGCAGGTTGTACACTGAAGCTTTCTTT	CAWSVGVIRGRLYTEAFF
16	TRBV15	.	TRBJ2-1	.	TGTGCCACCAGCAGAGATGAGCCTAGTTCCTACAATGAGCAGTTCTTC	CATSRDEPSSYNEQFF